A selection of T cell receptor beta chains follows, all from one sample in a study of blood T cell repertoires in COVID-19. Assay used: immunoSEQ multiplex PCR; TCRdb lists only in-frame clones, some missing. The table includes under 350,000 clones, 70% to 90% detected once. Sequencing input: peripheral blood. All receptors derive from a human donor in a cohort sampled during active COVID-19. Each CDR3 is given with its conserved first and last residue. A D gene is named only where the DNA matches it firmly. Part of the rows lack a size; the others show once, few, many or a class for expanded clones.

v_call: TRBV20-1
j_call: TRBJ1-6
d_call: .
clone_size: .
cdr3_aa: CSASSGSPLHF
cdr3_nt: TGCAGTGCTAGCTCGGGGTCACCCCTCCACTTT

v_call: TRBV6-5
j_call: TRBJ1-5
d_call: .
clone_size: .
cdr3_aa: CASGQGNQPQHF
cdr3_nt: TGTGCCAGCGGGCAAGGCAATCAGCCCCAGCATTTT

v_call: TRBV5-1
j_call: TRBJ2-7
d_call: TRBD2
clone_size: .
cdr3_aa: CASSRTSGDYEQYF
cdr3_nt: TGCGCCAGCAGCCGGACTAGCGGGGACTACGAGCAGTACTTC

v_call: TRBV30
j_call: TRBJ1-4
d_call: .
clone_size: .
cdr3_aa: CAWSVTGQGYEKLFF
cdr3_nt: TGTGCCTGGAGTGTAACGGGCCAGGGGTACGAAAAACTGTTTTTT

v_call: TRBV3-1/TRBV3-2
j_call: TRBJ1-3
d_call: TRBD1
clone_size: .
cdr3_aa: CASSDHRGRTGNTIYF
cdr3_nt: TGTGCCAGCAGCGACCACAGGGGGAGAACTGGAAACACCATATATTTT

v_call: TRBV29-1
j_call: TRBJ2-7
d_call: TRBD1
clone_size: .
cdr3_aa: CSVQPRQGSSYEQYF
cdr3_nt: TGCAGCGTCCAGCCTAGACAGGGGAGCTCCTACGAGCAGTACTTC

v_call: TRBV19
j_call: TRBJ1-5
d_call: .
clone_size: .
cdr3_aa: CASSIDGGINQPQHF
cdr3_nt: TGTGCCAGTAGTATAGATGGAGGGATCAATCAGCCCCAGCATTTT

v_call: TRBV18
j_call: TRBJ1-1
d_call: .
clone_size: .
cdr3_aa: CASSPPTGGRGAFF
cdr3_nt: TGTGCCAGCTCACCACCTACGGGGGGCCGGGGAGCTTTCTTT

v_call: TRBV10-3
j_call: TRBJ1-5
d_call: .
clone_size: .
cdr3_aa: CAIKEELTPNQPQHF
cdr3_nt: TGTGCCATCAAAGAAGAGCTGACACCGAATCAGCCCCAGCATTTT

v_call: TRBV27
j_call: TRBJ1-1
d_call: TRBD1
clone_size: .
cdr3_aa: CASSYYRGPGTEAFF
cdr3_nt: TGTGCCAGCAGTTACTACAGGGGGCCCGGCACTGAAGCTTTCTTT

v_call: TRBV12-3/TRBV12-4
j_call: TRBJ1-2
d_call: .
clone_size: .
cdr3_aa: CASSFSVNYGYTF
cdr3_nt: TGTGCCAGCAGTTTTTCCGTTAACTATGGCTACACCTTC

v_call: TRBV7-3
j_call: TRBJ1-1
d_call: .
clone_size: .
cdr3_aa: CASSLVMDSLVRAFF
cdr3_nt: TGTGCCAGCAGCTTAGTTATGGACAGCCTTGTGAGAGCTTTCTTT

v_call: TRBV4-2
j_call: TRBJ1-2
d_call: .
clone_size: .
cdr3_aa: CASSQVGKGIWTDYGYTF
cdr3_nt: TGTGCCAGCAGCCAAGTTGGAAAGGGAATTTGGACTGACTATGGCTACACCTTC

v_call: TRBV28
j_call: TRBJ1-5
d_call: .
clone_size: .
cdr3_aa: CASSLDGQSKHF
cdr3_nt: TGTGCCAGCAGTTTAGATGGACAATCAAAGCATTTT

v_call: TRBV7-6
j_call: TRBJ2-3
d_call: .
clone_size: .
cdr3_aa: CASSFLGSADTQYF
cdr3_nt: TGTGCCAGCAGCTTTCTGGGTAGCGCCGATACGCAGTATTTT

v_call: TRBV5-5
j_call: TRBJ2-7
d_call: .
clone_size: .
cdr3_aa: CASSLARDNLYEQYF
cdr3_nt: TGTGCCAGCAGCTTGGCCCGGGACAACTTATACGAGCAGTACTTC

v_call: TRBV5-1
j_call: TRBJ2-2
d_call: .
clone_size: .
cdr3_aa: CASSLGHANTGELFF
cdr3_nt: TGCGCCAGCAGCTTGGGACACGCGAACACCGGGGAGCTGTTTTTT

v_call: TRBV6-5
j_call: TRBJ1-1
d_call: TRBD1
clone_size: .
cdr3_aa: CASSFLYRGADTEAFF
cdr3_nt: TGTGCCAGCAGTTTCCTCTACAGGGGGGCGGACACTGAAGCTTTCTTT

v_call: TRBV18
j_call: TRBJ2-2
d_call: .
clone_size: .
cdr3_aa: CASSLSGVTGELFF
cdr3_nt: TGTGCCAGCTCACTTTCGGGAGTTACCGGGGAGCTGTTTTTT

v_call: TRBV6-5
j_call: TRBJ1-1
d_call: .
clone_size: few
cdr3_aa: CASSYAILAEAFF
cdr3_nt: TGTGCCAGCAGTTACGCCATTTTAGCAGAAGCTTTCTTT

v_call: TRBV24-1
j_call: TRBJ1-2
d_call: .
clone_size: .
cdr3_aa: CATSDLGGDGGYTF
cdr3_nt: TGTGCCACCAGTGATTTGGGAGGGGACGGAGGCTACACCTTC

v_call: TRBV19
j_call: TRBJ1-2
d_call: .
clone_size: .
cdr3_aa: CASSPGKGVYGYTF
cdr3_nt: TGTGCCAGTAGTCCCGGGAAGGGGGTCTATGGCTACACCTTC

v_call: TRBV5-1
j_call: TRBJ1-1
d_call: TRBD1
clone_size: .
cdr3_aa: CASSSTGFTEAFF
cdr3_nt: TGCGCCAGCAGCTCGACAGGGTTTACTGAAGCTTTCTTT

v_call: TRBV19
j_call: TRBJ2-4
d_call: .
clone_size: few
cdr3_aa: CASSAGDRNIQYF
cdr3_nt: TGTGCCAGTAGTGCAGGGGATAGGAACATTCAGTACTTC

v_call: TRBV19
j_call: TRBJ1-1
d_call: TRBD1
clone_size: .
cdr3_aa: CASSIGIGQGSTEAFF
cdr3_nt: TGTGCCAGTAGTATAGGGATAGGACAGGGGTCCACTGAAGCTTTCTTT

v_call: TRBV12-3/TRBV12-4
j_call: TRBJ1-4
d_call: TRBD1
clone_size: .
cdr3_aa: CASSLTGNEKLFF
cdr3_nt: TGTGCCAGCAGTTTGACAGGGAATGAAAAACTGTTTTTT

v_call: TRBV5-1
j_call: TRBJ2-3
d_call: TRBD1
clone_size: .
cdr3_aa: CASSSGQGTDTQYF
cdr3_nt: TGCGCCAGCAGCTCCGGACAGGGCACAGATACGCAGTATTTT

v_call: TRBV5-6
j_call: TRBJ1-2
d_call: .
clone_size: once
cdr3_aa: CASSPRQFGYTF
cdr3_nt: TGTGCCAGCAGCCCGAGACAGTTTGGCTACACCTTC

v_call: TRBV14
j_call: TRBJ2-1
d_call: .
clone_size: .
cdr3_aa: CASSQDRTGGPVGSEQFF
cdr3_nt: TGTGCCAGCAGCCAAGATCGGACGGGGGGCCCGGTGGGTAGTGAGCAGTTCTTC

v_call: TRBV6-5
j_call: TRBJ2-1
d_call: .
clone_size: once
cdr3_aa: CASNPSGLLGEQFF
cdr3_nt: TGTGCCAGCAACCCATCGGGTCTCTTGGGTGAGCAGTTCTTC

v_call: TRBV4-1
j_call: TRBJ2-1
d_call: TRBD1
clone_size: few
cdr3_aa: CASSQDRSGGGEQFF
cdr3_nt: TGCGCCAGCAGCCAAGATCGGTCAGGGGGCGGTGAGCAGTTCTTC

v_call: TRBV11-2
j_call: TRBJ1-5
d_call: .
clone_size: once
cdr3_aa: CASSLDPEAAQHF
cdr3_nt: TGTGCCAGCAGCTTAGATCCTGAGGCAGCCCAGCATTTT

v_call: TRBV18
j_call: TRBJ1-1
d_call: .
clone_size: .
cdr3_aa: CASSRQGVDTEAFF
cdr3_nt: TGTGCCAGCTCACGACAAGGGGTGGACACTGAAGCTTTCTTT

v_call: TRBV18
j_call: TRBJ2-7
d_call: TRBD1
clone_size: .
cdr3_aa: CASSPFQGARNEQYF
cdr3_nt: TGTGCCAGCTCACCATTCCAGGGGGCTCGGAACGAGCAGTACTTC